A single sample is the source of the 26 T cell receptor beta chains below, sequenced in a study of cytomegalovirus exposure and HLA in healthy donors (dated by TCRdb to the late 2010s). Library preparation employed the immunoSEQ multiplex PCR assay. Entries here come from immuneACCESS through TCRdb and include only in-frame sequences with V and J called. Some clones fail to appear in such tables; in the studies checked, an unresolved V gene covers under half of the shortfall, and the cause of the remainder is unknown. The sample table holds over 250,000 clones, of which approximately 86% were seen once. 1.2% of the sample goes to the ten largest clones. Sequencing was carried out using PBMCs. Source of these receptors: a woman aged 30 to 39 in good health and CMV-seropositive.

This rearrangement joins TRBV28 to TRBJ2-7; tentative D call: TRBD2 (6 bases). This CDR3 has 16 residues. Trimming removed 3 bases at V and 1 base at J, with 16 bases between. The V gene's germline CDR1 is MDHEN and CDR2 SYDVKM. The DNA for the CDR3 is TGTGCCAGCAGTTTTGGGAGGACAAAAGCTTCCTACGAGCAGTACTTC. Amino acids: CASSFGRTKASYEQYF.

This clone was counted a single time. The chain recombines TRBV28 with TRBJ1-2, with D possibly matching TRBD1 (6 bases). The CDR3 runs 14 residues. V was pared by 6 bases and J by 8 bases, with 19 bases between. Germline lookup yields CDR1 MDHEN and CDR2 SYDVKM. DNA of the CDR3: TGTGCCAGCAGCCCCACTACAGGGACGACAGGCTACACCTTC. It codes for CASSPTTGTTGYTF.

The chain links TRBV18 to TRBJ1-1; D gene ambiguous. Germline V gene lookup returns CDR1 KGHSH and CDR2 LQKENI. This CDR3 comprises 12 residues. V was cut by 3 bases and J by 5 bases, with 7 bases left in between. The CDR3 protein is CASSPQMTEAFF. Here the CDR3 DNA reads TGTGCCAGCTCACCCCAGATGACTGAAGCTTTCTTT.

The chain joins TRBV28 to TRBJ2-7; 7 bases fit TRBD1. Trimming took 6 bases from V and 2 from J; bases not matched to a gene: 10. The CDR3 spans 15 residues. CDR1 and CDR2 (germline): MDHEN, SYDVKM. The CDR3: CASSFRQGWAYEQYF. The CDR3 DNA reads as TGTGCCAGCAGCTTCAGACAGGGTTGGGCCTACGAGCAGTACTTC. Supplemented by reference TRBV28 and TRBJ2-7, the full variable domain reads DVKVTQSSRYLVKRTGEKVFLECVQDMDHENMFWYRQDPGLGLRLIYFSYDVKMKEKGDIPEGYSVSREKKERFSLILESASTNQTSMYLCASSFRQGWAYEQYFGPGTRLTVT.

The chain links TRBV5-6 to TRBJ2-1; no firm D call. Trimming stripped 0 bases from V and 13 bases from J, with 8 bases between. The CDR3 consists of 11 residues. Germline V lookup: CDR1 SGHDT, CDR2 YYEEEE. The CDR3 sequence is CASSLGKQQFF. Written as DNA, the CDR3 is TGTGCCAGCAGCTTGGGTAAGCAACAGTTCTTC.

CDR3 DNA: TGTGCCACCTCACGGATGACAGGGTTCGGGTCGGAGACCCAGTACTTC. Amino acid sequence: CATSRMTGFGSETQYF. V gene TRBV5-5 combines with J gene TRBJ2-5, with 7 positions matching TRBD1. Trimming cost V 9 bases and J 5 bases; bases outside gene matches: 19. The CDR3 runs 16 residues. Per the germline V gene, CDR1 is SGHKS and CDR2 is YYEKEE (reference sequence).

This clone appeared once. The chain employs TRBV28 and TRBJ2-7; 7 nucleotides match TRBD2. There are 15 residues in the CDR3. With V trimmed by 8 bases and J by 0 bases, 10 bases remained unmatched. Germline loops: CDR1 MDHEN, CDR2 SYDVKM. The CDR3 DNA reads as TGTGCCAGCCACCTCGCGGGAGTCGGCTCCTACGAGCAGTACTTC. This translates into CASHLAGVGSYEQYF.

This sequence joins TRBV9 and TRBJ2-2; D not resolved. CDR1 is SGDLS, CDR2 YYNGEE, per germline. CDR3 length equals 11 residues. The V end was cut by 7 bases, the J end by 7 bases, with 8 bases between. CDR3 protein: CASGRVGELFF. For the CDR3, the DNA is TGTGCCAGCGGTAGGGTCGGGGAGCTGTTTTTT.

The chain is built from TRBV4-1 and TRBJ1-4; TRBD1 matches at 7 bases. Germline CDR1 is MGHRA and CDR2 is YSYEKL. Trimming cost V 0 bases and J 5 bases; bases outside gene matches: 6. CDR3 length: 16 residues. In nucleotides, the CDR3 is TGCGCCAGCAGCCAAGATTTTACAGGGGTGAATGAAAAACTGTTTTTT. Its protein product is CASSQDFTGVNEKLFF.

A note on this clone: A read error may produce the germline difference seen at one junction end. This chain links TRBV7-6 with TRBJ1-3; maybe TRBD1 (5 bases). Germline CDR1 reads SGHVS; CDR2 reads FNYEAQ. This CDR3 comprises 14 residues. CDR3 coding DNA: TGTGCCAGCAGCTTAGTTGCAGGGATGGACCCGCGGGATTTT. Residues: CASSLVAGMDPRDF.

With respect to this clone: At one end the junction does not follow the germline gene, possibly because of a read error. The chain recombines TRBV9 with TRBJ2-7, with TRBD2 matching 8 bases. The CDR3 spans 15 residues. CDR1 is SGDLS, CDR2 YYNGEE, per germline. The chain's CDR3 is CAGSVGGLESSEQYF. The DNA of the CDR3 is TGTGCCGGCAGCGTAGGGGGACTAGAATCATCCGAGCAGTACTTC.

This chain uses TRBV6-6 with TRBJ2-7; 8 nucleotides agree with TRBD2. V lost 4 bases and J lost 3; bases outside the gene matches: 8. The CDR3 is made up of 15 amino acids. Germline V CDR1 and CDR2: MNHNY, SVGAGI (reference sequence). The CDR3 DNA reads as TGTGCCAGCAGTTCCTTAGCGGGGACCTACTACGAGCAGTACTTC. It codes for CASSSLAGTYYEQYF.

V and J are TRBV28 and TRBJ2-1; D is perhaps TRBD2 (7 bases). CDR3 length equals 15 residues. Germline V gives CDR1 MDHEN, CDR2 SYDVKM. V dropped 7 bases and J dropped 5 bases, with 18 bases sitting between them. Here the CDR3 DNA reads TGTGCCAGCAAGACGGGGGGCGCTGGGCACAATGAGCAGTTCTTC. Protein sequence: CASKTGGAGHNEQFF.

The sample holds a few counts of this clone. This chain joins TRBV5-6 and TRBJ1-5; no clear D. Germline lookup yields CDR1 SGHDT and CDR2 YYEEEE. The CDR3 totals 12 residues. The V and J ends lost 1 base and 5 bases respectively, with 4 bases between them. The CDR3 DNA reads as TGTGCCAGCAGCTTGATGGATCAGCCCCAGCATTTT. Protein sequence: CASSLMDQPQHF.

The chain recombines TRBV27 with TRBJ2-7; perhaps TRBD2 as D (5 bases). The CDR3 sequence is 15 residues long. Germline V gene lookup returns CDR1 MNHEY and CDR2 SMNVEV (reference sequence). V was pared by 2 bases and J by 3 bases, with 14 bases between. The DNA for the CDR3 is TGTGCCAGCAGTTTAAGTGGCGGACTTTTCTACGAGCAGTACTTC. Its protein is CASSLSGGLFYEQYF.

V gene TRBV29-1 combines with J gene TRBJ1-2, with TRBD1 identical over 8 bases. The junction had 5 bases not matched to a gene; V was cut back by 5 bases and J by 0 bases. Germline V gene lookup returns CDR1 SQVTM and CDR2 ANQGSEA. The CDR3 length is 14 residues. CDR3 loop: CSVYGQGANYGYTF. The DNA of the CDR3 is TGCAGCGTTTACGGACAGGGCGCTAACTATGGCTACACCTTC.

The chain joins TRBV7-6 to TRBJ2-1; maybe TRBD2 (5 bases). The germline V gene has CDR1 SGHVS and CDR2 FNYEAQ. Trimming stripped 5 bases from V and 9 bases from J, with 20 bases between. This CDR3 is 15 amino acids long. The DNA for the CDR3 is TGTGCCAGCAGCCCCCCCCGGGGTCTACGGGGTGAGCAGTTCTTC. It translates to CASSPPRGLRGEQFF.

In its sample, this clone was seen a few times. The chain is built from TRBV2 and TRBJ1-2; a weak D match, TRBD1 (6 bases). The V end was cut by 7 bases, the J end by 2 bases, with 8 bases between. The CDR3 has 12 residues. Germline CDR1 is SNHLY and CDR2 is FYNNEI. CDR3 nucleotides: TGTGCCAGCAATGGACAGAACTATGGCTACACCTTC. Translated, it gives CASNGQNYGYTF.

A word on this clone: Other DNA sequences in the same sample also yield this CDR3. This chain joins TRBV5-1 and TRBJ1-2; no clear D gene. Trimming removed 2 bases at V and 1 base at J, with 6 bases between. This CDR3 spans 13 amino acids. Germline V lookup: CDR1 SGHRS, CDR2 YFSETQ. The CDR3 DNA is TGCGCCAGCAGCTTCGTCGATAACTATGGCTACACCTTC. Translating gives CASSFVDNYGYTF.

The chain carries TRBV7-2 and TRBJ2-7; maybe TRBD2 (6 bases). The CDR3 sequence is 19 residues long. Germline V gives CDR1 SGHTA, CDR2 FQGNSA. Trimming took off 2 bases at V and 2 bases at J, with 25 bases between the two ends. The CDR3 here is CASSLLWSLAVTLPYEQYF. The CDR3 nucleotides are TGTGCCAGCAGCTTATTGTGGAGCTTAGCGGTTACCCTCCCCTACGAGCAGTACTTC.

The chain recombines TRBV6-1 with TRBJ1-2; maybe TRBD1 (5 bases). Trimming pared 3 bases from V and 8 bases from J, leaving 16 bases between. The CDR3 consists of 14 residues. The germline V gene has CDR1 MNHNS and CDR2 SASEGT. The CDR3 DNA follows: TGTGCCAGCAGTGAGTCTGGGGACTTAGGGGGCTACACCTTC. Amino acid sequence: CASSESGDLGGYTF.

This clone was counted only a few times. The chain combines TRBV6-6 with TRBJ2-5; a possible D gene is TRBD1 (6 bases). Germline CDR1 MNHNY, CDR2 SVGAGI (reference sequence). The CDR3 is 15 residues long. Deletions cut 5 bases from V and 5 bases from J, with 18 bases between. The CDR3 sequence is CASSTHRDAGETQYF. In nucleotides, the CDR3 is TGTGCCAGCAGTACCCACAGGGATGCTGGGGAGACCCAGTACTTC.

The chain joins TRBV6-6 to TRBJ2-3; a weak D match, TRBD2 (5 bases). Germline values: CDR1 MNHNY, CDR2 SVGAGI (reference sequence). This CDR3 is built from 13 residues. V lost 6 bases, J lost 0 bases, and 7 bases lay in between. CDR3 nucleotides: TGTGCCAGCAGCGGGGTTAGCACAGATACGCAGTATTTT. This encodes CASSGVSTDTQYF.

The CDR3 loop reads CAWSPSQGPRSGANVLTF. CDR3 sequence (DNA): TGTGCCTGGAGTCCATCACAGGGGCCGCGCTCTGGGGCCAACGTCCTGACTTTC. The chain links TRBV30 to TRBJ2-6; 7 bases fit TRBD1. CDR1 GTSNPN and CDR2 SVGIG come from the germline V gene (reference sequence). CDR3 length equals 18 residues. V lost 2 bases to trimming and J lost 0 bases; unmatched junction nucleotides: 10.

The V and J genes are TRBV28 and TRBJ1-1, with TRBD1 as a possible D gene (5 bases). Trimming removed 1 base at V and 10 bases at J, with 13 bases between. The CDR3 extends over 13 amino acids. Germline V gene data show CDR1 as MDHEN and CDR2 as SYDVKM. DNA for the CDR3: TGTGCCAGCAGTTTATTGGGGCCGAAGCGAGCTTTCTTT. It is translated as CASSLLGPKRAFF.

The CDR3 nucleotides are TGTGCCAGCAGTTACTCTGGGGAGGATCAGCCCCAGCATTTT. As protein: CASSYSGEDQPQHF. The genes are TRBV6-6 and TRBJ1-5; no clear D gene. Deletions cut 0 bases from V and 5 bases from J, with 8 bases between. CDR1 MNHNY and CDR2 SVGAGI come from the germline V gene (reference sequence). CDR3 length equals 14 residues.